This T cell receptor beta chain was identified in a study of blood T cell repertoires in COVID-19. For the study at large: COVID-19 samples collected from the United States, Italy and Spain covered acute and convalescent phases. Sources were T cells, B-cell-depleted T cells, or PBMCs; the material itself was cDNA or gDNA.

In germline, CDR1 is LNHDA, CDR2 SQIVND (reference sequence). Trimming left V 4 bases short and J 4 bases short, with 17 bases between. This CDR3 has 15 amino acids. As handled by the study authors: Nucleated cell number was recorded as an estimate derived from reference gene primer amplification. This table comes from immunoSEQ multiplex PCR, and its TCRdb copy is limited to in-frame clones, with some not included. V and J calls and clone size come straight from that table; D and trimming were deduced from the DNA. Among more than 250,000 clones, more than 75% were seen once, and the ten largest hold 1%.

The chain carries TRBV19 and TRBJ2-7; possible D gene TRBD1, 5 bases. Source material: peripheral blood. The receptor was derived from a man in his fifties or sixties with active or convalescent COVID-19. The CDR3 DNA follows: TGTGCCAGTAGTACTACTTCGGCAGGGCGGTACGAGCAGTACTTC. This gives the protein CASSTTSAGRYEQYF.